One and the same sample provided the 2 T cell receptor beta chains below, sequenced in a study of OX40 agonist ivuxolimab in advanced cancers. Profiled with immunoSEQ multiplex PCR; TCRdb holds only in-frame clones, not every one. The sample has about 81,000 clones, about 80% seen once. The material was CD4+ or CD8+ T cells sorted from blood, obtained in a trial of the OX40 agonist ivuxolimab. The source of these receptors is an adult with an advanced solid tumor such as melanoma, head and neck, liver or kidney cancer.

This clone was seen just once. This rearrangement joins TRBV7-3 to TRBJ2-1, with D tentatively TRBD2 (5 bases). Germline CDR1 reads SGHTA; CDR2 reads FQGTGA. Trimming cost V 2 bases and J 0 bases, with 11 bases left between them. The CDR3 length is 16 residues. For the CDR3, the DNA is TGTGCCAGCAGCTTAGATACGGGAATCTCCTACAATGAGCAGTTCTTC. Translating gives CASSLDTGISYNEQFF.

This sequence joins TRBV28 and TRBJ2-1; D might be TRBD2 (6 bases). The V gene lost 6 bases and the J gene lost 5 bases, with 17 bases spanning the gap. The germline CDR1 and CDR2 sequences are MDHEN and SYDVKM. The CDR3 contains 15 residues. As DNA, the CDR3 is TGTGCCAGCAGCCTACTAGCTTCCCGAAACAATGAGCAGTTCTTC. Encoded protein: CASSLLASRNNEQFF.